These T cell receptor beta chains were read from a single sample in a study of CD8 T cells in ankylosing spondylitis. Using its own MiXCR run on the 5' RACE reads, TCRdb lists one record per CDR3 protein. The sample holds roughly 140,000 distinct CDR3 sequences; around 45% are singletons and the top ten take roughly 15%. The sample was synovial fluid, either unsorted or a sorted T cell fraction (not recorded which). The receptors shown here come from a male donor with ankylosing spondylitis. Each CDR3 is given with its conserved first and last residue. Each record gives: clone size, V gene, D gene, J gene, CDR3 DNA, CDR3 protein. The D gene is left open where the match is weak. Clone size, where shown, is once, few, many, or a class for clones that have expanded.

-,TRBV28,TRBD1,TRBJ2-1,TGTGCCAGCACTCGGGGTCAGGGGGAAAGCAATGAGCAGTTCTTC,CASTRGQGESNEQFF
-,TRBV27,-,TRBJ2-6,TGTGCCAGCAGTCGCGTCATGGGACGCTCTGGGGCCAACGTCCTGACTTTC,CASSRVMGRSGANVLTF
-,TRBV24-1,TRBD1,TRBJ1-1,TGTGCCACCAGTGATTTGGGGACAGGGGGCACTGAAGCTTTCTTT,CATSDLGTGGTEAFF
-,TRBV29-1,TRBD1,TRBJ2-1,TGCAGCGTAACAGGGGCGGACAATGAGCAGTTCTTC,CSVTGADNEQFF
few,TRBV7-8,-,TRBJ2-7,TGTGCCAGCAGCTTAGAAGGGGACGAGCAGTACTTC,CASSLEGDEQYF
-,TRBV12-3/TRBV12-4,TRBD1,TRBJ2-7,TGTGCCAGCAGTACTAGTACCTCCCCTTACAGGGGGTTTACTATCGAGCAGTACTTC,CASSTSTSPYRGFTIEQYF
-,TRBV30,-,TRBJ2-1,TGTGCCTGGAGTGTATTCTGGGACTTTTACAATGAGCAGTTCTTC,CAWSVFWDFYNEQFF
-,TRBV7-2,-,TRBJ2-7,TGTGCCAGCAGCCACATCCTACCCTTCTCTTACGAGCAGTACTTC,CASSHILPFSYEQYF
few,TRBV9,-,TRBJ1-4,TGTGCCAGCAGCGTAGGCCTATCTTGGGCTAATGAAAAACTGTTTTTT,CASSVGLSWANEKLFF
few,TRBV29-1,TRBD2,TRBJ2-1,TGCAGCGTGGTGGGGGGGGACCTCTACAATGAGCAGTTCTTC,CSVVGGDLYNEQFF
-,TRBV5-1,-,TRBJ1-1,TGCGCCAGCAGCTTGGTTGTGACGGACACTGAAGCTTTCTTT,CASSLVVTDTEAFF
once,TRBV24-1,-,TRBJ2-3,TGTGCCACCAGTGATTCCAGGGGCGATACGCAGTATTTT,CATSDSRGDTQYF
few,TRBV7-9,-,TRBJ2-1,TGTGCCAGCACCCAGGGGGGAAGCTCCTACAATGAGCAGTTCTTC,CASTQGGSSYNEQFF
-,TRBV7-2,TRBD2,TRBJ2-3,TGTGCCAGCGTCCCAGTCGGGACTAGCTATGCAGATACGCAGTATTTT,CASVPVGTSYADTQYF
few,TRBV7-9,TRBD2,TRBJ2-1,TGTGCCAGCAGCCCGACTAGCGGGGGATATTACAATGAGCAGTTCTTC,CASSPTSGGYYNEQFF
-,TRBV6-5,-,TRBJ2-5,TGTGCCAGCAGTTCCGGGAACCAAGAGACCCAGTACTTC,CASSSGNQETQYF
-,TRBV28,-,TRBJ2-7,TGTGCCAGCAGTTTGGACTGGACCAAGGAGGGCGAGCAGTACTTC,CASSLDWTKEGEQYF
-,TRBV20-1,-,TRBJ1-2,TGCAGTGCAAGTAGAGGAGGGGAATCTGCTGGCTACACCTTC,CSASRGGESAGYTF
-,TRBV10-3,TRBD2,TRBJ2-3,TGTGCCATCAGTGAGTCGAGGGTAGCGGGGTCGGATACGCAGTATTTT,CAISESRVAGSDTQYF
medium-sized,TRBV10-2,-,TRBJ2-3,TGCGCCAGCAGTGAACTGGAGTTGGATACGCAGTATTTT,CASSELELDTQYF
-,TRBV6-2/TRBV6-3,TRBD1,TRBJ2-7,TGTGCCAGCAGCCCAGAGGCAGGGGGCGCCGAGCAGTACTTC,CASSPEAGGAEQYF
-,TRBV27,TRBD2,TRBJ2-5,TGTGCCAGCAGTTTATTAAGCCTAGCGGGGGCGGAGACCCAGTACTTC,CASSLLSLAGAETQYF